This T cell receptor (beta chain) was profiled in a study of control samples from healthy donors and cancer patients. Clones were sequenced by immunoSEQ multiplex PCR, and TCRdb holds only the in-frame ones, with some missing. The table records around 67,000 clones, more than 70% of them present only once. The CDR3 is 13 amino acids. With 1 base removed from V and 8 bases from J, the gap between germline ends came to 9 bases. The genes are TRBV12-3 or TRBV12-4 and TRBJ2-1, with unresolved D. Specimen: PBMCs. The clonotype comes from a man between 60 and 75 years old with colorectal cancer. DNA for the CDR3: TGTGCCAGCAGTTTAGGGGTTGACTATGAGCAGTTCTTC. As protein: CASSLGVDYEQFF.